Below are 32 T cell receptor beta chains sequenced from a single sample in a study of T cell responses to AZD1222 COVID-19 vaccine. Method: immunoSEQ multiplex PCR; TCRdb's copy keeps in-frame clones and lacks some. Of some 150,000 clones listed, about 91% are singletons. Sequencing used peripheral blood, obtained on day 0 of AZD1222 vaccination. Source of these receptors: an adult in good health.

The chain has TRBV7-9 and TRBJ2-2; 10 positions agree with TRBD1. This CDR3 is 16 amino acids long. The V gene end was trimmed by 5 bases and the J gene end by 7 bases; junction bases not matched to a gene: 10. Per germline, CDR1 SEHNR and CDR2 FQNEAQ (reference sequence). The CDR3: CASSARTGGYGGELFF. The CDR3 DNA sequence: TGTGCCAGCAGCGCTCGGACAGGGGGTTATGGCGGGGAGCTGTTTTTT. Filled out from reference TRBV7-9 and TRBJ2-2, the complete variable domain reads DTGVSQNPRHKITKRGQNVTFRCDPISEHNRLYWYRQTLGQGPEFLTYFQNEAQLEKSRLLSDRFSAERPKGSFSTLEIQRTEQGDSAMYLCASSARTGGYGGELFFGEGSRLTVL.

The chain links TRBV25-1 to TRBJ2-1, with 10 bases identical to TRBD2. Germline CDR1 reads MGHDK; CDR2 reads SYGVNS. This CDR3 has 16 residues. J was trimmed by 4 bases and V by 7 bases; bases with no gene match: 10. The CDR3, as DNA: TGTGCCAGCATAGGGCCTAGCGGGGGACGATACAATGAGCAGTTCTTC. Protein product: CASIGPSGGRYNEQFF. Full variable domain (rest looked up from reference TRBV25-1 and TRBJ2-1): EADIYQTPRYLVIGTGKKITLECSQTMGHDKMYWYQQDPGMELHLIHYSYGVNSTEKGDLSSESTVSRIRTEHFPLTLESARPSHTSQYLCASIGPSGGRYNEQFFGPGTRLTVL.

DNA for the CDR3: TGCGCCAGCAGCCAAGATCAGTGGGGTTACCAGCCCCAGCATTTT. It specifies CASSQDQWGYQPQHF. V usage is TRBV4-3 and J usage is TRBJ1-5; D ambiguous. Trimming pared 0 bases from V and 7 bases from J, leaving 13 bases between. CDR3 length: 15 amino acids. Germline loops: CDR1 LGHNA, CDR2 YSLEER.

The chain links TRBV6-5 to TRBJ1-2; 7 bases line up with TRBD1. V shed 6 bases and J 0 bases; nucleotides not matched to a gene: 7. Germline V lookup: CDR1 MNHEY, CDR2 SVGAGI. CDR3 size: 15 residues. This CDR3 is CASSRDRATNYGYTF. Written as DNA, the CDR3 is TGTGCCAGCAGCCGAGACAGGGCTACTAACTATGGCTACACCTTC.

The rearrangement joins TRBV28 to TRBJ2-5; D is tentatively TRBD1 or TRBD2 (5 bases each). Germline assignment: CDR1 MDHEN and CDR2 SYDVKM. V dropped 5 bases and J dropped 1 base, with 14 bases sitting between them. The CDR3 runs 15 residues. Written as DNA, the CDR3 is TGTGCCAGCAGTCCAACGGGGCCCCTCCAAGAGACCCAGTACTTC. This gives the protein CASSPTGPLQETQYF.

V and J are TRBV5-1 and TRBJ1-2, with no clear D. The CDR3 has 13 amino acids. Deletions cut 1 base from V and 3 bases from J, with 7 bases between. Germline values: CDR1 SGHRS, CDR2 YFSETQ. The CDR3 protein is CASSLPADYGYTF. In DNA, the CDR3 is TGCGCCAGCAGCTTGCCGGCGGACTATGGCTACACCTTC. Full variable domain (missing parts from reference TRBV5-1 and TRBJ1-2): KAGVTQTPRYLIKTRGQQVTLSCSPISGHRSVSWYQQTPGQGLQFLFEYFSETQRNKGNFPGRFSGRQFSNSRSEMNVSTLELGDSALYLCASSLPADYGYTFGSGTRLTVV.

Written as DNA, the CDR3 is TGTGCCAGCGGTAGCAACCTCTATGGCTACACCTTC. Translating it yields CASGSNLYGYTF. This sequence joins TRBV6-5 and TRBJ1-2, with D unresolved. Trimming stripped 8 bases from V and 4 bases from J, with 11 bases between. There are 12 residues in the CDR3. Germline CDR1 reads MNHEY; CDR2 reads SVGAGI.

The chain is built from TRBV9 and TRBJ1-3; perhaps TRBD1 as D (5 bases). The V and J ends lost 4 bases and 0 bases respectively, with 14 bases between them. CDR1 SGDLS and CDR2 YYNGEE come from the germline V gene. This CDR3 has 16 amino acids. The DNA for the CDR3 is TGTGCCAGCAGCCCACCCGGGACCTTCTCTGGAAACACCATATATTTT. This encodes CASSPPGTFSGNTIYF.

The chain recombines TRBV3-1 (or the pseudogene TRBV3-2) with TRBJ2-5; 13 nucleotides match TRBD2. The CDR3 runs 17 residues. V dropped 4 bases and J dropped 2; count of bases not matched to a gene: 7. CDR1 and CDR2 (germline): LGHDT, YNNKEL (reference sequence). The CDR3 DNA reads as TGTGCCAGCAGCCGCGGGACTAGCGGGGCCATTCAAGAGACCCAGTACTTC. Translation: CASSRGTSGAIQETQYF.

The V call is TRBV19, the J call TRBJ2-7; 10 nucleotides match TRBD1. CDR3 length: 15 amino acids. Unmatched junction bases numbered 4, after V lost 3 bases and J lost 2 bases. Germline V gives CDR1 LNHDA, CDR2 SQIVND (reference sequence). CDR3 loop: CASSIRGQGTYEQYF. For the CDR3, the DNA is TGTGCCAGTAGTATTCGGGGACAGGGGACCTACGAGCAGTACTTC.

This clone was detected once. The chain joins TRBV11-2 to TRBJ1-1; the D gene is possibly TRBD1 (5 bases). The CDR3 sequence is 15 residues long. V lost 5 bases to trimming and J lost 3 bases, with 16 bases between them. Germline V gives CDR1 SGHAT, CDR2 FQNNGV. CDR3 sequence reads: CASSPSQGWDTEAFF. CDR3 DNA sequence: TGTGCCAGCAGCCCCTCCCAGGGTTGGGACACTGAAGCTTTCTTT. Together with reference TRBV11-2 and TRBJ1-1, the CDR3 gives the full variable domain: EAGVAQSPRYKIIEKRQSVAFWCNPISGHATLYWYQQILGQGPKLLIQFQNNGVVDDSQLPKDRFSAERLKGVDSTLKIQPAKLEDSAVYLCASSPSQGWDTEAFFGQGTRLTVV.

CDR3 sequence (DNA): TGTGCCAGCAGCCCAACCCGACTAGCGGGGGGGCCCGGCTACGAGCAGTACTTC. It specifies CASSPTRLAGGPGYEQYF. The rearrangement links TRBV11-3 to TRBJ2-7; 14 bases align to TRBD2. This CDR3 region has 18 residues. CDR1 SGHNT and CDR2 YENEEA come from the germline V gene. Unmatched junction bases numbered 12, after V lost 5 bases and J lost 3 bases.

This chain uses TRBV2 with TRBJ1-2; no clear D. Germline V gives CDR1 SNHLY, CDR2 FYNNEI. The CDR3 is 13 residues long. The V end was cut by 6 bases, the J end by 8 bases, with 16 bases between. The CDR3 protein is CASRPQNWKGYTF. The CDR3 DNA sequence: TGTGCCAGCAGGCCCCAAAATTGGAAGGGCTACACCTTC.

The genes are TRBV7-9 and TRBJ1-2; 7 bases are a match to TRBD1. V lost 5 bases to trimming and J lost 8 bases; unmatched junction nucleotides: 5. The germline gives CDR1 SEHNR, CDR2 FQNEAQ (reference sequence). The CDR3 spans 12 residues. The CDR3 loop is CASSPTGYGYTF. CDR3 bases: TGTGCCAGCAGCCCGACAGGGTACGGCTACACCTTC. Full variable domain (outside the CDR3, taken from reference TRBV7-9 and TRBJ1-2): DTGVSQNPRHKITKRGQNVTFRCDPISEHNRLYWYRQTLGQGPEFLTYFQNEAQLEKSRLLSDRFSAERPKGSFSTLEIQRTEQGDSAMYLCASSPTGYGYTFGSGTRLTVV.

V is TRBV12-3 or TRBV12-4 and J is TRBJ1-2; perhaps TRBD1 as D (6 bases). The germline V and J ends were trimmed by 5 bases and 1 base, with 8 bases remaining between them. CDR3 size: 13 residues. The CDR3 region has the DNA TGTGCCAGCAGTAAGGACAGTAACTATGGCTACACCTTC. Its translation is CASSKDSNYGYTF.

The CDR3 loop reads CASSLGDTSNQPQHF. The CDR3 DNA reads as TGCGCCAGCAGCTTGGGAGACACAAGCAATCAGCCCCAGCATTTT. V is TRBV5-1 and J is TRBJ1-5; no definite D call. The CDR3 sequence is 15 residues long. Trimming took off 0 bases at V and 1 base at J, with 8 bases between the two ends. From germline, CDR1 is SGHRS and CDR2 YFSETQ.

The V call is TRBV15, the J call TRBJ2-7, with 8 positions matching TRBD1. The CDR3 length is 15 residues. Germline V lookup: CDR1 LNHNV, CDR2 YYDKDF (reference sequence). With V trimmed by 3 bases and J by 5 bases, 9 bases remained unmatched. CDR3 region: CATSRLQGALNEQYF. CDR3 nucleotides: TGTGCCACCAGCAGGTTGCAGGGGGCGCTCAACGAGCAGTACTTC.

This chain uses TRBV27 with TRBJ2-1; the D is unclear. Germline CDR1 is MNHEY and CDR2 is SMNVEV (reference sequence). Trimming removed 6 bases from V and 4 bases from J, with 13 bases in between. CDR3 length: 14 residues. The CDR3 sequence: CASRTYLGYNEQFF. CDR3 in DNA: TGTGCCAGCAGAACATATCTGGGATACAATGAGCAGTTCTTC.

V usage is TRBV7-2 and J usage is TRBJ2-5, with a possible D match to TRBD2 (5 bases). Germline V gene data show CDR1 as SGHTA and CDR2 as FQGNSA. V lost 5 bases to trimming and J lost 2 bases, with 15 bases between them. CDR3 length equals 15 residues. The CDR3 nucleotides are TGTGCCAGCAGCCCAAGGCGGAGGTATCAAGAGACCCAGTACTTC. Translating it yields CASSPRRRYQETQYF.

This clone was detected a few times. This chain uses TRBV28 with TRBJ2-2, with 8 bases aligning to TRBD2. Germline V gives CDR1 MDHEN, CDR2 SYDVKM. The CDR3 contains 17 residues. Germline trimming cut 5 bases from V and 2 bases from J; bases unmatched to any gene: 10. CDR3 in DNA: TGTGCCAGCAGTGAATTTCCGGGACTAGGTAACACCGGGGAGCTGTTTTTT. Residues: CASSEFPGLGNTGELFF.

The chain carries TRBV20-1 and TRBJ2-7; 7 bases map to TRBD2. The CDR3 is 11 amino acids. Germline V lookup: CDR1 DFQATT, CDR2 SNEGSKA (reference sequence). CDR3: CGGGLEREQYF. CDR3 nucleotide sequence: TGCGGGGGAGGGTTAGAGCGCGAGCAGTACTTC.

The chain recombines TRBV7-6 with TRBJ2-3, with D possibly being TRBD2 (6 bases). This CDR3 region has 16 residues. V was clipped by 5 bases and J by 0 bases, with 15 bases between them. CDR1 and CDR2 from the germline V gene are SGHVS and FNYEAQ. CDR3 DNA sequence: TGTGCCAGCAGCCCAGGCGGCGGGGCTAGCACAGATACGCAGTATTTT. Translated: CASSPGGGASTDTQYF.

This clone appeared a few times. The chain employs TRBV4-3 and TRBJ2-7, with 7 bases identical to TRBD2. This CDR3 contains 14 residues. With V trimmed by 2 bases and J by 6 bases, 7 bases remained unmatched. In germline, CDR1 is LGHNA, CDR2 YSLEER. The CDR3 spells CASSQSAGVGEQYF. CDR3 bases: TGCGCCAGCAGCCAAAGCGCGGGGGTGGGCGAGCAGTACTTC.

V is TRBV28 and J is TRBJ1-6, with D uncertain. Per germline, CDR1 MDHEN and CDR2 SYDVKM. V lost 2 bases, J lost 7 bases, and 12 bases lay in between. The CDR3 extends over 15 amino acids. The CDR3 bases are TGTGCCAGCAGTTTAACGGGCGATGAGAATTCACCCCTCCACTTT. It specifies CASSLTGDENSPLHF.

This rearrangement joins TRBV15 to TRBJ2-1; D ambiguous. The V gene's germline CDR1 is LNHNV and CDR2 YYDKDF (reference sequence). Trimming cost V 1 base and J 3 bases, with 16 bases left between them. The CDR3 extends over 17 amino acids. CDR3 bases: TGTGCCACCAGCAGAGCCGACTTTAGGATCGACTACAATGAGCAGTTCTTC. Translating gives CATSRADFRIDYNEQFF.

The gene calls are TRBV5-5 and TRBJ2-2; possible D gene TRBD2, 5 bases. V was cut by 5 bases and J by 6 bases, with 17 bases left in between. This CDR3 has 15 amino acids. Germline CDR1 and CDR2: SGHKS and YYEKEE (reference sequence). The CDR3 nucleotides read TGTGCCAGCAGGCCGGAGCAGGTGCGGGCCGGGGAGCTGTTTTTT. Translating gives CASRPEQVRAGELFF.

With regard to this clone: The same CDR3 can be traced to other DNA sequences in this sample. The CDR3 here is CASSLAPGRNTEAFF. DNA for the CDR3: TGTGCCAGCAGCTTGGCTCCAGGGCGGAACACTGAAGCTTTCTTT. This rearrangement joins TRBV5-5 to TRBJ1-1; maybe TRBD1 (5 bases). Germline V gives CDR1 SGHKS, CDR2 YYEKEE (reference sequence). V was clipped by 0 bases and J by 1 base, with 10 bases between them. The CDR3 length is 15 residues.

The chain uses TRBV18 and TRBJ2-7, with 7 bases lining up with TRBD2. Germline assignment: CDR1 KGHSH and CDR2 LQKENI. This CDR3 has 17 residues. The V segment lost 4 bases and the J segment 5 bases; nucleotides outside the gene matches: 17. The CDR3 spells CASSRGLTSRVIDEQYF. The CDR3, as DNA: TGTGCCAGCTCACGGGGCCTGACTAGCCGGGTTATCGACGAGCAGTACTTC.

CDR3 DNA: TGTGCCAGCAGCGCGTACAGCGCCATGGGGCAGTACTTC. Amino acid sequence: CASSAYSAMGQYF. The rearrangement links TRBV11-2 to TRBJ2-7; D gene uncertain. From germline, CDR1 is SGHAT and CDR2 FQNNGV. V gave up 5 bases and J gave up 9 bases, with 17 bases separating them. The CDR3 has 13 residues.

The chain links TRBV5-1 to TRBJ2-6, with D uncertain. This CDR3 is 17 amino acids long. Trimming removed 1 base from V and 5 bases from J, with 16 bases in between. The V gene's germline CDR1 is SGHRS and CDR2 YFSETQ. The CDR3 DNA sequence: TGCGCCAGCAGCTTGACGGCACTCTCTGGGAGGGCCAACGTCCTGACTTTC. This translates into CASSLTALSGRANVLTF.

The chain couples TRBV16 to TRBJ1-4; 8 bases map to TRBD1. Germline trimming cut 6 bases from V and 8 bases from J; bases unmatched to any gene: 5. Germline V lookup: CDR1 KGHSY, CDR2 FQNENV. The CDR3 sequence is 13 residues long. DNA of the CDR3: TGTGCCAGCAGTCGGGACAGGCAGGAAAAACTGTTTTTT. This codes for CASSRDRQEKLFF.

The chain is built from TRBV7-9 and TRBJ2-7; the match to TRBD1 covers 7 bases. The ends lost 3 bases at V and 3 bases at J; junction bases unmatched: 5. There are 14 residues in the CDR3. CDR1 is SEHNR, CDR2 FQNEAQ, per germline (reference sequence). The CDR3 spells CASSFETGIYEQYF. As DNA, the CDR3 is TGTGCCAGCAGCTTTGAGACAGGGATCTACGAGCAGTACTTC.